The rows below give T cell receptor beta chains drawn from one sample of a study of T cell responses to AZD1222 COVID-19 vaccine. The table came from immunoSEQ multiplex PCR; TCRdb's copy has only in-frame clones and leaves some out. The sample lists about 87,000 clones, 88% occurring once. The specimen was peripheral blood, collected on day 0 of AZD1222 vaccination. The receptors shown here come from an adult in good health. Both conserved end residues are part of each CDR3. A D gene is named only where the DNA matches it firmly. Part of the rows lack a size; the others show once, few, many or a class for expanded clones.

D gene	V gene	J gene	clone size	CDR3 DNA	CDR3 protein
NA	TRBV5-1	TRBJ1-2	NA	TGCGCCAGCAGCTTGGGGATCAACTATGGCTACACCTTC	CASSLGINYGYTF
NA	TRBV5-1	TRBJ2-5	NA	TGCGCCAGCAGCGTAGGGCAAGAGACCCAGTACTTC	CASSVGQETQYF
TRBD1	TRBV7-9	TRBJ1-1	NA	TGTGCCAGCAGTCCTCCGGGACAGGTGCTGAACACTGAAGCTTTCTTT	CASSPPGQVLNTEAFF
NA	TRBV5-1	TRBJ2-7	NA	TGCGCCAGCAGCTTGGAGCTAGCAACCTACGAGCAGTACTTC	CASSLELATYEQYF
TRBD1	TRBV3-1/TRBV3-2	TRBJ1-5	NA	TGTGCCAGCAGCCAATACATGGGGACAGGTAGCAATCAGCCCCAGCATTTT	CASSQYMGTGSNQPQHF
TRBD2	TRBV10-3	TRBJ2-3	NA	TGTGCCATCAGTGAGTTGGGACTAAACACAGATACGCAGTATTTT	CAISELGLNTDTQYF
TRBD2	TRBV6-6	TRBJ2-3	NA	TGTGCCAGCACTCGATCGCCTAGCGGGAACACAGATACGCAGTATTTT	CASTRSPSGNTDTQYF
NA	TRBV5-1	TRBJ2-7	NA	TGCGCCAGCAGCCGCAGAAGTATAGGAGGCGACGAGCAGTACTTC	CASSRRSIGGDEQYF
NA	TRBV10-3	TRBJ2-2	NA	TGTGCCATGGGTGCGAACACCGGGGAGCTGTTTTTT	CAMGANTGELFF
TRBD1	TRBV7-9	TRBJ1-1	NA	TGTGCCAGCTTTGGGACAGAGAACACTGAAGCTTTCTTT	CASFGTENTEAFF
NA	TRBV28	TRBJ1-4	NA	TGTGCCAGCAGTCTATCAACCGGGAGGGGGATCACTAATGAAAAACTGTTTTTT	CASSLSTGRGITNEKLFF
NA	TRBV2	TRBJ1-6	few	TGTGCCAGCAGTGGAGGTTTCGATAATTCACCCCTCCACTTT	CASSGGFDNSPLHF
NA	TRBV19	TRBJ2-3	NA	TGTGCCAGTAGTATTTGGCCGGGTCCCGGAGCCCCCCCAGATACGCAGTATTTT	CASSIWPGPGAPPDTQYF
NA	TRBV4-1	TRBJ2-2	once	TGCGCCAGCAGCCAAGATCACCTTAGAAGCAGAAACTACACCGGGGAGCTGTTTTTT	CASSQDHLRSRNYTGELFF
NA	TRBV18	TRBJ1-2	NA	TGTGCCAGCTCACCTGCTCGGGGGCCAGATGTTGGCTTC	CASSPARGPDVGF
TRBD1	TRBV27	TRBJ2-1	NA	TGTGCCAGCAGTCTCCTGCGGACAGGGGCCTACAATGAGCAGTTCTTC	CASSLLRTGAYNEQFF
TRBD1	TRBV7-9	TRBJ1-4	NA	TGTGCCAGCAGCAGGCGGACAGGGTCGGATGAAAAACTGTTTTTT	CASSRRTGSDEKLFF
TRBD1	TRBV7-9	TRBJ1-2	few	TGTGCCAGCAGTCTTGGGACAGCCCCGAACTATGGCTACACCTTC	CASSLGTAPNYGYTF
NA	TRBV3-1/TRBV3-2	TRBJ1-1	NA	TGTGCCAGCAGCCAAGTAATCGACAGCTCTGAAGCTTTCTTT	CASSQVIDSSEAFF
TRBD2	TRBV28	TRBJ2-7	NA	TGTGCCAGCAGTTTTCGCGGGAGCCCAACTTACGAGCAGTACTTC	CASSFRGSPTYEQYF
NA	TRBV19	TRBJ2-1	once	TGTGCCAGTAGTATTTCAGGGACCCCAGGCAATGAGCAGTTCTTC	CASSISGTPGNEQFF
TRBD1	TRBV6-1	TRBJ2-7	NA	TGTGCCAGCAGTGACGGGACAGGGGATTACTACGAGCAGTACTTC	CASSDGTGDYYEQYF
NA	TRBV5-1	TRBJ2-1	NA	TGCGCCAGCAGCTTGGGCGTTGATAGTGAGCAGTTCTTC	CASSLGVDSEQFF
NA	TRBV2	TRBJ1-3	NA	TGTGCCAGCAGTACAGGGTGGAACTCTGGAAACACCATATATTTT	CASSTGWNSGNTIYF
NA	TRBV9	TRBJ2-5	NA	TGTGCCAGCAGCGTAGGGGGGGCCTTAATCCAGGAGACCCAGTACTTC	CASSVGGALIQETQYF
NA	TRBV28	TRBJ1-2	NA	TGTGCCAGCAGACCCGGACAGAAGTTCTATGGCTACACCTTC	CASRPGQKFYGYTF
NA	TRBV9	TRBJ2-7	NA	TGTGCCAGCAGCCCGGGCGGGACGTCGAAGGGGTACGAGCAGTACTTC	CASSPGGTSKGYEQYF
NA	TRBV2	TRBJ1-2	NA	TGTGCCAGCAGAAGAGAGAGGGCCTATGGCTACACCTTC	CASRRERAYGYTF
NA	TRBV10-3	TRBJ1-1	NA	TGTGCCATCACCGAACAGAGGGTGGGGACTGAAGCTTTCTTT	CAITEQRVGTEAFF
NA	TRBV12-5	TRBJ2-6	NA	TGTGCTAGTGGTTTGGGTGACCCCTCTGGGGCCAACGTCCTGACTTTC	CASGLGDPSGANVLTF
TRBD1	TRBV28	TRBJ1-4	NA	TGTGCCAGCAGTTCCCCGGACAGGGGGTCCAGTAGAGGGACTAATGAAAAACTGTTTTTT	CASSSPDRGSSRGTNEKLFF
NA	TRBV6-4	TRBJ1-1	NA	TGTGCCAGCAGTGTTACGGCGAACACTGAAGCTTTCTTT	CASSVTANTEAFF
NA	TRBV3-1/TRBV3-2	TRBJ1-1	NA	TGTGCCAGCAGCCCGGGTGGGTGGACTGAAGCTTTCTTT	CASSPGGWTEAFF
TRBD1	TRBV24-1	TRBJ2-2	NA	TGTGCCACCAGTGATTTGCAAGGGACAGGGACCGGGGAGCTGTTTTTT	CATSDLQGTGTGELFF
NA	TRBV11-2	TRBJ1-2	NA	TGTGCCAGCAGCTTACCCTTGACCTTC	CASSLPLTF
TRBD1	TRBV7-2	TRBJ1-5	NA	TGTGCCAGCAGCTCCGGGACAGGTATTAGCAATCAGCCCCAGCATTTT	CASSSGTGISNQPQHF
NA	TRBV6-5	TRBJ2-6	NA	TGTGCCAGCAGTTACTCGCTGCTTTCTGGGGCCAACGTCCTGACTTTC	CASSYSLLSGANVLTF
TRBD1	TRBV27	TRBJ2-7	NA	TGTGCCAGCAGTTCACTACCGGGACAGGCGAGTACAAGCTCCTACGAGCAGTACTTC	CASSSLPGQASTSSYEQYF
TRBD1	TRBV27	TRBJ1-1	few	TGTGCCAGCAGATCCAGGGGGGAACGAACTGAAGCTTTCTTT	CASRSRGERTEAFF
NA	TRBV11-2	TRBJ2-7	NA	TGTGCCAGCAGCTTAGATTGGCAGGGGCTCCCCTACGAGCAGTACTTC	CASSLDWQGLPYEQYF
TRBD2	TRBV5-4	TRBJ2-3	NA	TGTGCCAGCAGCTTTGAAAGCGGGAGGGCCCCAGATACGCAGTATTTT	CASSFESGRAPDTQYF
NA	TRBV27	TRBJ1-1	NA	TGTGCCAGCAGTTTGACCGGGGGGCAGGGGAACGCTGAAGCTTTCTTT	CASSLTGGQGNAEAFF
TRBD1	TRBV12-5	TRBJ1-2	NA	TGTGCTAGTGGTTTGGTACTAGGGACAGGGGGCGCGAGAAGTTATGGCTACACCTTC	CASGLVLGTGGARSYGYTF
NA	TRBV28	TRBJ2-1	NA	TGTGCCAGCAGTCCACACAACTTGGGGTTCAATGAGCAGTTCTTC	CASSPHNLGFNEQFF
TRBD2	TRBV9	TRBJ2-1	NA	TGTGCCAGCAGCGTAGATCCGGGACTAGTTCTCAATGAGCAGTTCTTC	CASSVDPGLVLNEQFF
NA	TRBV12-3/TRBV12-4	TRBJ1-2	NA	TGTGCCACCGGGACACTATATGGCTACACCTTC	CATGTLYGYTF
TRBD2	TRBV6-1	TRBJ2-1	once	TGTGCCAGCAGTGACCTAGCGGGAGCAGGAAATGAGCAGTTCTTC	CASSDLAGAGNEQFF
TRBD2	TRBV19	TRBJ2-1	NA	TGTGCCAGTAGTATAGTAGCGGGAGGGCACAATGAGCAGTTCTTC	CASSIVAGGHNEQFF
TRBD1	TRBV7-2	TRBJ1-5	NA	TGTGCCAGCAGCTTAGGCCGACAGGGGTATCAGCCCCAGCATTTT	CASSLGRQGYQPQHF
NA	TRBV5-4	TRBJ2-5	NA	TGTGCCAGCAGCTCGGCGGAACAGACCCAGTACTTC	CASSSAEQTQYF
NA	TRBV11-2	TRBJ1-2	NA	TGTGCCAGCAGCTTAGAAGCTGGGACTTACTATGGCTACACCTTC	CASSLEAGTYYGYTF
NA	TRBV4-3	TRBJ1-5	NA	TGCGCCAGCAGCCAAGATACAGCCAGCAATCAGCCCCAGCATTTT	CASSQDTASNQPQHF
NA	TRBV19	TRBJ1-1	NA	TGTGCCAGTAGTATGTTGGAACAGAAAAAAGCTTTCTTT	CASSMLEQKKAFF
TRBD1	TRBV2	TRBJ1-5	NA	TGTGCCAGTTCCGACAGGGTTCAGCCCCAGCATTTT	CASSDRVQPQHF